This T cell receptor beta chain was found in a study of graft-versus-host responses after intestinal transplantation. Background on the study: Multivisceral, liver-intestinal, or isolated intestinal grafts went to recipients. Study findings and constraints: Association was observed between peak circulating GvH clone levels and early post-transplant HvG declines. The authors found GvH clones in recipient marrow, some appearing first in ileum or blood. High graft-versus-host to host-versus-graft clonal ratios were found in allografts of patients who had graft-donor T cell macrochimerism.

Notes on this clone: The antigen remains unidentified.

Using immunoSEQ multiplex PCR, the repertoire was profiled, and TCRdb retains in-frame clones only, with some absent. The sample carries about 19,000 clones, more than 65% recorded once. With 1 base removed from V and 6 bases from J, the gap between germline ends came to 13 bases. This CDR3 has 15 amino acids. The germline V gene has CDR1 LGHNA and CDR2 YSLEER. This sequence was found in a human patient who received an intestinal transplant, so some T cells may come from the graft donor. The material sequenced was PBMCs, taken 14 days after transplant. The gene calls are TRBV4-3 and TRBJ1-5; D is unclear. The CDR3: CASSQGEGGGQPQHF. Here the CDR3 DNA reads TGCGCCAGCAGCCAAGGGGAGGGAGGCGGTCAGCCCCAGCATTTT.